The 14 T cell receptor beta chains in this list originate from one sample, sequenced in a study of response to subunit inactivated influenza vaccine. TCRdb re-called the RT-PCR reads through MiXCR, storing one row per CDR3 protein. Among around 520,000 distinct CDR3 sequences, 12% were seen once, and the ten largest hold roughly 10%. Sequencing used PBMCs from blood, obtained on the day of vaccination. The source is a man aged 50 to 60 who received an inactivated influenza vaccine.

In this sample, this clonotype turned up a few times. The chain recombines TRBV6-5 with TRBJ2-2; possibly TRBD1 or TRBD2 for D (5 bases each). Trimming left V 0 bases short and J 1 base short, with 15 bases between. In germline, CDR1 is MNHEY, CDR2 SVGAGI. The CDR3 sequence is 18 residues long. CDR3 amino acids: CASSYSREQGRNTGELFF. The CDR3 DNA is TGTGCCAGCAGTTACTCGAGGGAGCAGGGAAGGAACACCGGGGAGCTGTTTTTT.

V and J are TRBV4-2 and TRBJ2-1; 10 bases map to TRBD2. V gave up 9 bases and J gave up 3 bases; unmatched junction bases: 8. The length of the CDR3 is 15 residues. Germline V CDR1 and CDR2: LGHNA, YNFKEQ. CDR3 sequence: CASQKAGGFYNEQFF. The CDR3 nucleotides are TGTGCCAGTCAGAAAGCGGGGGGGTTCTACAATGAGCAGTTCTTC.

V and J are TRBV12-3 or TRBV12-4 and TRBJ1-5; 9 nucleotides match TRBD1. This CDR3 comprises 13 residues. V dropped 7 bases and J dropped 6; count of bases not matched to a gene: 4. The CDR3 nucleotides are TGTGCCAGCACCCAGACAGGGGGTCAGCCCCAGCATTTT. Translating it yields CASTQTGGQPQHF.

Only a few counts were recorded for this clonotype. The chain joins TRBV4-2 to TRBJ2-1; possibly TRBD2 for D (6 bases). This CDR3 spans 17 amino acids. CDR1 is LGHNA and CDR2 is YNFKEQ in the germline V gene. V was pared by 0 bases and J by 7 bases, with 19 bases between. The CDR3 nucleotides are TGTGCCAGCAGCCAAGATTTAACCCTACGGGAGATGAATGAGCAGTTCTTC. Its protein is CASSQDLTLREMNEQFF.

This clonotype showed up many times. The chain joins TRBV4-1 to TRBJ2-7; 9 bases align to TRBD1. Germline loops: CDR1 MGHRA, CDR2 YSYEKL. The CDR3 length is 14 residues. V lost 1 base and J lost 3; bases outside the gene matches: 1. CDR3 nucleotides: TGCGCCAGCAGCCAAGGGGGACAGGGCTACGAGCAGTACTTC. It specifies CASSQGGQGYEQYF.

Only a few counts were recorded for this clonotype. The V call is TRBV15, the J call TRBJ1-1, with 9 bases that match TRBD1. From germline, CDR1 is LNHNV and CDR2 YYDKDF (reference sequence). The CDR3 is 14 amino acids. The ends lost 3 bases at V and 7 bases at J; junction bases unmatched: 6. CDR3 nucleotide sequence: TGTGCCACCAGCAGGGACAGGGGTCCTGTTGAAGCTTTCTTT. Its protein is CATSRDRGPVEAFF.

V usage is TRBV10-3 and J usage is TRBJ2-1; TRBD2 is a possible D gene (6 bases). Trimming removed 3 bases at V and 3 bases at J, with 12 bases between. The length of the CDR3 is 15 residues. In germline, CDR1 is ENHRY, CDR2 SYGVKD. CDR3 amino acids: CAISEERAHYNEQFF. CDR3 in DNA: TGTGCCATCAGTGAAGAGCGGGCCCACTACAATGAGCAGTTCTTC.

V gene TRBV11-2 combines with J gene TRBJ2-1; TRBD2 aligns across 7 bases. There are 17 residues in the CDR3. V trimming: 1 base; J trimming: 3 bases; junction bases outside the gene matches: 9. Germline-derived CDR1 and CDR2 are SGHAT and FQNNGV. DNA for the CDR3: TGTGCCAGCAGCTTAGGGCCGCGGGAGAGGAACTACAATGAGCAGTTCTTC. The encoded protein is CASSLGPRERNYNEQFF.

This clonotype has a handful of counts. The V gene is TRBV20-1, the J gene TRBJ2-3, with a weak D call TRBD2 (6 bases). The CDR3 sequence is 16 residues long. The V end was cut by 6 bases, the J end by 3 bases, with 22 bases between. Germline V CDR1 and CDR2: DFQATT, SNEGSKA (reference sequence). The CDR3 is CSAITGLPDHTDTQYF. For the CDR3, the DNA is TGCAGTGCGATCACGGGACTCCCGGACCATACAGATACGCAGTATTTT.

The chain links TRBV5-5 to TRBJ1-1, with 8 bases that match TRBD1. Per the germline V gene, CDR1 is SGHKS and CDR2 is YYEKEE (reference sequence). This CDR3 has 15 amino acids. J gave up 1 base and V 4 bases, and 6 bases lay outside the gene matches. CDR3 sequence (DNA): TGTGCCAGCAGCACCGCCGGGACAGGGAACACTGAAGCTTTCTTT. Translated: CASSTAGTGNTEAFF.

The genes are TRBV12-3 or TRBV12-4 and TRBJ1-5, with TRBD1 matching 10 bases. V lost 6 bases, J lost 6 bases, and 5 bases stayed unmatched. The CDR3 runs to 14 residues. As DNA, the CDR3 is TGTGCCAGCAGCGGACAGGGGGGAATTCAGCCCCAGCATTTT. Protein product: CASSGQGGIQPQHF.

A few counts support this clonotype. The chain links TRBV7-2 to TRBJ1-4; 9 positions match TRBD1. This CDR3 contains 15 residues. Germline V gene lookup returns CDR1 SGHTA and CDR2 FQGNSA. The V gene end was trimmed by 6 bases and the J gene end by 5 bases; junction bases not matched to a gene: 7. CDR3 bases: TGTGCCAGCAGATCCTGGGACAGGGAGAATGAAAAACTGTTTTTT. Amino acids: CASRSWDRENEKLFF.

This clonotype has only a few counts. The J gene is TRBJ1-3, the V gene TRBV30; the D is unclear. The CDR3 sequence is 14 residues long. V lost 0 bases and J 0 bases, leaving 6 bases between the germline ends. The germline CDR1 and CDR2 sequences are GTSNPN and SVGIG (reference sequence). The CDR3 DNA is TGTGCCTGGAGTGTACCAGGCTCTGGAAACACCATATATTTT. It is translated as CAWSVPGSGNTIYF.

The chain carries TRBV7-2 and TRBJ2-5; 8 bases fit TRBD2. Germline-derived CDR1 and CDR2 are SGHTA and FQGNSA. This CDR3 comprises 16 residues. V shed 0 bases, J shed 6 bases, and the junction held 9 bases outside the gene matches. The CDR3 reads CASSLAPGTRLKTQYF. CDR3 bases: TGTGCCAGCAGCTTAGCCCCCGGGACTAGGTTAAAGACCCAGTACTTC. Drawing the rest from reference TRBV7-2 and TRBJ2-5, the complete variable domain is GAGVSQSPSNKVTEKGKDVELRCDPISGHTALYWYRQSLGQGLEFLIYFQGNSAPDKSGLPSDRFSAERTGGSVSTLTIQRTQQEDSAVYLCASSLAPGTRLKTQYFGPGTRLLVL.